This entry lists 26 T cell receptor beta chains sequenced from one sample in a study of cytomegalovirus exposure and HLA in healthy donors. Use of 60 Vbeta and 13 Jbeta primers characterized the PCR. TCRdb keeps only in-frame clones here, not all; method: immunoSEQ multiplex PCR. Of 130,000 or so clones detected, 75% appear once; the ten largest clones hold about 3.1%. The sample taken for sequencing was PBMCs. Receptors originate from a man aged 35 to 55 in good health and CMV-seronegative.

The V and J genes are TRBV11-2 and TRBJ2-1; D is perhaps TRBD1 (6 bases). In germline, CDR1 is SGHAT, CDR2 FQNNGV. This CDR3 has 14 amino acids. Trimming took 3 bases from V and 5 from J, leaving 11 bases between them. CDR3 loop: CASSFGTLNNEQFF. The CDR3, as DNA: TGTGCCAGCAGCTTCGGGACACTTAACAATGAGCAGTTCTTC.

The V gene is TRBV18, the J gene TRBJ2-3, with 10 bases lining up with TRBD2. The V and J ends lost 2 bases and 0 bases, in that order; junction bases with no gene match: 11. The CDR3 extends over 19 amino acids. Germline V CDR1 and CDR2: KGHSH, LQKENI. CDR3 in amino acids: CASSPTLSSGGASTDTQYF. CDR3 DNA sequence: TGTGCCAGCTCACCAACACTGTCTAGCGGGGGAGCTAGCACAGATACGCAGTATTTT.

This sequence joins TRBV19 and TRBJ1-5; 9 nucleotides agree with TRBD1. The CDR3 spans 17 residues. V lost 0 bases and J lost 4; bases outside the gene matches: 7. Per germline, CDR1 LNHDA and CDR2 SQIVND (reference sequence). For the CDR3, the DNA is TGTGCCAGTAGTATAGATATGGGACAGGGAGTTAATCAGCCCCAGCATTTT. Translated: CASSIDMGQGVNQPQHF.

The rearrangement links TRBV28 to TRBJ1-2; TRBD1 matches 7 bases. Germline V gives CDR1 MDHEN, CDR2 SYDVKM. V trimming: 2 bases; J trimming: 4 bases; junction bases outside the gene matches: 13. The CDR3 covers 17 residues. The CDR3 bases are TGTGCCAGCAGTTTAACGGTCAGGGGGGAAGGTTTCTATGGCTACACCTTC. Translated, it gives CASSLTVRGEGFYGYTF.

CDR3 DNA: TGTGCCAGCAGCCGCCCAGCGGGGGGCTACAATGAGCAGTTCTTC. Translating gives CASSRPAGGYNEQFF. The chain couples TRBV11-2 to TRBJ2-1; 9 bases match TRBD2. Germline V lookup: CDR1 SGHAT, CDR2 FQNNGV. The CDR3 totals 15 residues. V was pared by 5 bases and J by 3 bases, with 5 bases of the junction left unmatched.

This rearrangement joins TRBV4-3 to TRBJ1-1, with D perhaps TRBD1 (6 bases). There are 15 residues in the CDR3. Trimming took 1 base from V and 6 from J, leaving 15 bases between them. The germline CDR1 and CDR2 sequences are LGHNA and YSLEER. In nucleotides, the CDR3 is TGCGCCAGCAGCCAAGTGGGTGTACAGGGCTCTGAAGCTTTCTTT. Amino acids: CASSQVGVQGSEAFF.

The CDR3 here is CASRESPSVTARETQYF. In nucleotides, the CDR3 is TGTGCCAGCAGAGAGAGTCCCAGTGTGACAGCGAGGGAGACCCAGTACTTC. The rearrangement joins TRBV2 to TRBJ2-5, with D perhaps matching TRBD1 (5 bases). Germline V gives CDR1 SNHLY, CDR2 FYNNEI. V dropped 6 bases and J dropped 5 bases, with 25 bases sitting between them. The length of the CDR3 is 17 residues.

CDR3 loop: CASSEAAHREGEKLFF. As DNA, the CDR3 is TGTGCCAGCAGTGAAGCGGCCCACAGGGAGGGTGAAAAACTGTTTTTT. J is TRBJ1-4 and V is TRBV6-1; the D gene is possibly TRBD1 (6 bases). In germline, CDR1 is MNHNS, CDR2 SASEGT. V was clipped by 0 bases and J by 7 bases, with 15 bases between them. The CDR3 is made up of 16 amino acids.

This rearrangement joins TRBV4-1 to TRBJ2-3; 9 nucleotides agree with TRBD1. V lost 1 base, J lost 2 bases, and 4 bases stayed unmatched. The CDR3 consists of 16 residues. Germline-derived CDR1 and CDR2 are MGHRA and YSYEKL. This chain's CDR3 is CASSQAGTGITDTQYF. The CDR3 DNA reads as TGCGCCAGCAGCCAAGCCGGGACAGGGATCACAGATACGCAGTATTTT.

V usage is TRBV4-3 and J usage is TRBJ1-5; 7 bases match TRBD1. CDR1 is LGHNA, CDR2 YSLEER, per germline. The CDR3 has 16 residues. With V trimmed by 4 bases and J by 1 base, 7 bases remained unmatched. The CDR3 protein is CASSRNPGQSNQPQHF. CDR3 sequence (DNA): TGCGCCAGCAGCCGAAATCCGGGACAGAGCAATCAGCCCCAGCATTTT.

This rearrangement joins TRBV7-2 to TRBJ2-2; a weak D match, TRBD1 (6 bases). Germline V gene lookup returns CDR1 SGHTA and CDR2 FQGNSA. The CDR3 loop spans 17 amino acids. With 5 bases removed from V and 1 base from J, the gap between germline ends came to 17 bases. CDR3 protein: CASSRLSGDGNTGELFF. Written as DNA, the CDR3 is TGTGCCAGCAGCCGATTATCAGGGGACGGGAACACCGGGGAGCTGTTTTTT.

The chain employs TRBV5-1 and TRBJ1-3; D is ambiguous. CDR1 and CDR2 from the germline V gene are SGHRS and YFSETQ. The length of the CDR3 is 14 residues. V was trimmed by 1 base and J by 4 bases, leaving 9 bases between them. CDR3 sequence (DNA): TGCGCCAGCAGCTTGAGCGGGATCGGAAACACCATATATTTT. As protein: CASSLSGIGNTIYF.

The chain recombines TRBV6-5 with TRBJ2-1; 9 bases are shared with TRBD2. The trim removed 6 bases at V and 2 bases at J, leaving 5 bases unmatched. This CDR3 has 15 residues. Germline-derived CDR1 and CDR2 are MNHEY and SVGAGI. CDR3 sequence reads: CASRRGGGAYNEQFF. The DNA of the CDR3 is TGTGCCAGCAGACGAGGCGGGGGGGCCTACAATGAGCAGTTCTTC.

The J gene is TRBJ2-1, the V gene TRBV4-2, with 13 nucleotides matching TRBD2. Germline V gives CDR1 LGHNA, CDR2 YNFKEQ. The CDR3 length is 15 residues. The V gene end was trimmed by 1 base and the J gene end by 6 bases; junction bases not matched to a gene: 0. The CDR3 loop is CASSQGLAGGNEQFF. DNA for the CDR3: TGTGCCAGCAGCCAAGGACTAGCGGGGGGCAATGAGCAGTTCTTC.

The rearrangement links TRBV14 to TRBJ2-3, with D perhaps matching TRBD2 (6 bases). CDR3 length: 14 amino acids. The ends were cut back, 5 bases at V and 5 bases at J, with 14 bases in the middle. Per germline, CDR1 SGHDN and CDR2 FVKESK. The CDR3 DNA reads as TGTGCCAGCAGCGCTCGCGGGGTAATAGATACGCAGTATTTT. Translating it yields CASSARGVIDTQYF.

This chain links TRBV7-3 with TRBJ2-3, with 16 positions matching TRBD2. From germline, CDR1 is SGHTA and CDR2 FQGTGA. The V segment lost 0 bases and the J segment 3 bases; nucleotides outside the gene matches: 6. CDR3 length: 19 amino acids. CDR3 sequence: CASSLTGTSGGAVTDTQYF. In DNA, the CDR3 is TGTGCCAGCAGCTTAACCGGGACTAGCGGGGGGGCCGTGACAGATACGCAGTATTTT. Full variable domain (missing parts from reference TRBV7-3 and TRBJ2-3): GAGVSQTPSNKVTEKGKYVELRCDPISGHTALYWYRQSLGQGPEFLIYFQGTGAADDSGLPNDRFFAVRPEGSVSTLKIQRTERGDSAVYLCASSLTGTSGGAVTDTQYFGPGTRLTVL.

This clone was recorded a few times. J is TRBJ1-2 and V is TRBV4-3; 10 bases fit TRBD1. Germline CDR1 and CDR2: LGHNA and YSLEER. The CDR3 is 16 amino acids. V trimming: 1 base; J trimming: 3 bases; junction bases outside the gene matches: 5. The CDR3 region has the DNA TGCGCCAGCAGCCAAGTGGGACAGGGGACCTACTATGGCTACACCTTC. Amino acids: CASSQVGQGTYYGYTF.

The genes are TRBV9 and TRBJ2-2; TRBD1 matches at 8 bases. J gave up 5 bases and V 4 bases, and 10 bases lay outside the gene matches. CDR3 length: 16 residues. Germline lookup yields CDR1 SGDLS and CDR2 YYNGEE. CDR3 sequence reads: CASSPLQGARTGELFF. DNA for the CDR3: TGTGCCAGCAGCCCACTCCAGGGGGCGCGGACCGGGGAGCTGTTTTTT.

The chain's CDR3 is CASSIGQREAFF. The CDR3, as DNA: TGTGCCAGCAGTATCGGACAGCGTGAAGCTTTCTTT. The rearrangement uses TRBV28 and TRBJ1-1; D may be TRBD1 (6 bases). The length of the CDR3 is 12 residues. Trimming took 5 bases from V and 7 from J, leaving 11 bases between them. The germline V gene encodes CDR1 MDHEN and CDR2 SYDVKM.

CDR3 sequence: CASSLIGAGAPTNYGYTF. The CDR3 DNA reads as TGTGCCAGCAGTTTAATAGGGGCAGGGGCCCCCACTAACTATGGCTACACCTTC. The V and J genes are TRBV27 and TRBJ1-2; the D gene is possibly TRBD1 (6 bases). CDR3 length: 18 amino acids. Germline lookup yields CDR1 MNHEY and CDR2 SMNVEV (reference sequence). V lost 2 bases to trimming and J lost 0 bases, with 19 bases between them.

The J gene is TRBJ1-2, the V gene TRBV6-1; no definite D call. With 3 bases removed from V and 2 bases from J, the gap between germline ends came to 16 bases. This CDR3 comprises 16 residues. Germline lookup yields CDR1 MNHNS and CDR2 SASEGT. The CDR3 here is CASSERAAYGNYGYTF. The CDR3 DNA reads TGTGCCAGCAGTGAGAGGGCAGCGTACGGGAACTATGGCTACACCTTC.

This clone was detected once. The chain links TRBV9 to TRBJ2-1, with 7 bases that match TRBD2. Germline V gene lookup returns CDR1 SGDLS and CDR2 YYNGEE. V trimming: 3 bases; J trimming: 8 bases; junction bases outside the gene matches: 11. This CDR3 has 15 amino acids. CDR3 nucleotide sequence: TGTGCCAGCAGCGCGGGGGGACTTCCCTTCGATGAGCAGTTCTTC. Translated, it gives CASSAGGLPFDEQFF.

This chain links TRBV5-1 with TRBJ1-1; no reliable D call. V lost 4 bases to trimming and J lost 1 base, with 14 bases between them. CDR1 is SGHRS, CDR2 YFSETQ, per germline. This CDR3 has 15 amino acids. The CDR3 DNA sequence: TGCGCCAGCAGCGCGAACGCCGCAGGGAACACTGAAGCTTTCTTT. This gives the protein CASSANAAGNTEAFF.

The gene calls are TRBV11-2 and TRBJ2-7, with D maybe TRBD1 (5 bases). Germline-derived CDR1 and CDR2 are SGHAT and FQNNGV. There are 13 residues in the CDR3. The germline V and J ends were trimmed by 5 bases and 6 bases, with 14 bases remaining between them. The CDR3 bases are TGTGCCAGCAGCCAAACCAGGGTAGGCGAGCAGTACTTC. It encodes CASSQTRVGEQYF.

The chain carries TRBV9 and TRBJ2-5; 10 nucleotides line up with TRBD2. V gave up 0 bases and J gave up 4 bases; unmatched junction bases: 3. CDR3 length: 15 amino acids. CDR1 and CDR2 from the germline V gene are SGDLS and YYNGEE. The CDR3 region is CASSVAPSGGETQYF. CDR3 nucleotide sequence: TGTGCCAGCAGCGTAGCGCCTAGCGGGGGAGAGACCCAGTACTTC. Based on the CDR3 plus reference TRBV9 and TRBJ2-5, the full variable domain is DSGVTQTPKHLITATGQRVTLRCSPRSGDLSVYWYQQSLDQGLQFLIQYYNGEERAKGNILERFSAQQFPDLHSELNLSSLELGDSALYFCASSVAPSGGETQYFGPGTRLLVL.

This rearrangement joins TRBV18 to TRBJ2-1; TRBD1 aligns across 10 bases. Per germline, CDR1 KGHSH and CDR2 LQKENI. J lost 8 bases, V lost 3 bases, and 1 base had no gene match. The CDR3 has 13 amino acids. The CDR3 protein is CASSPDRGDEQFF. CDR3 in DNA: TGTGCCAGCTCACCGGACAGGGGGGATGAGCAGTTCTTC.